These 10 T cell receptor beta chains originate from one sample sequenced in a study of OX40 agonist ivuxolimab in advanced cancers. TCRdb keeps only in-frame clones here, not all; method: immunoSEQ multiplex PCR. The sample records approximately 77,000 clones, around 93% being singletons. Sequencing used CD4+ or CD8+ T cells sorted from blood, obtained in a trial of the OX40 agonist ivuxolimab. These receptors were obtained from an adult with an advanced solid tumor such as melanoma, head and neck, liver or kidney cancer.

This clone was seen only once. The chain recombines TRBV11-2 with TRBJ2-7; 9 bases line up with TRBD1. Germline trimming cut 4 bases from V and 4 bases from J; bases unmatched to any gene: 11. Germline V gives CDR1 SGHAT, CDR2 FQNNGV. CDR3 length: 16 amino acids. The CDR3 protein is CASSSLPGQGRYEQYF. Written as DNA, the CDR3 is TGTGCCAGCAGCTCCCTCCCGGGACAGGGTCGGTACGAGCAGTACTTC.

In regard to this clone: This sample includes further DNA sequences coding for the same CDR3. The J gene is TRBJ1-1, the V gene TRBV19; 7 nucleotides line up with TRBD1. V shed 6 bases, J shed 2 bases, and the junction held 6 bases outside the gene matches. Looked up from germline, CDR1 is LNHDA and CDR2 is SQIVND (reference sequence). CDR3 size: 14 residues. The CDR3 region has the DNA TGTGCCAGTAGATCCGGGACAGCCAACACTGAAGCTTTCTTT. It translates to CASRSGTANTEAFF.

The CDR3 sequence: CASSLAGNYNNEQFF. The CDR3 DNA follows: TGCGCCAGCAGCTTAGCGGGCAACTATAACAATGAGCAGTTCTTC. This chain joins TRBV5-1 and TRBJ2-1; tentatively, D is TRBD2 (6 bases). Germline loops: CDR1 SGHRS, CDR2 YFSETQ. V was trimmed by 2 bases and J by 5 bases, leaving 14 bases between them. This CDR3 has 15 amino acids. Full variable domain (outside the CDR3, taken from reference TRBV5-1 and TRBJ2-1): KAGVTQTPRYLIKTRGQQVTLSCSPISGHRSVSWYQQTPGQGLQFLFEYFSETQRNKGNFPGRFSGRQFSNSRSEMNVSTLELGDSALYLCASSLAGNYNNEQFFGPGTRLTVL.

This chain links TRBV28 with TRBJ2-7, with 7 bases aligning to TRBD1. Germline loops: CDR1 MDHEN, CDR2 SYDVKM. J gave up 0 bases and V 5 bases, and 10 bases lay outside the gene matches. CDR3 length: 16 amino acids. CDR3 DNA: TGTGCCAGCAGTGCCCAAGACAGGGCGATCTCCTACGAGCAGTACTTC. Amino acid sequence: CASSAQDRAISYEQYF.

V and J are TRBV19 and TRBJ1-3; a possible D gene is TRBD1 (5 bases). Trimming took 3 bases from V and 8 from J, leaving 14 bases between them. There are 14 residues in the CDR3. Germline CDR1 LNHDA, CDR2 SQIVND (reference sequence). CDR3 in amino acids: CASSMGGSSDTIYF. The CDR3 DNA reads as TGTGCCAGTAGTATGGGGGGATCTTCGGACACCATATATTTT.

The chain is built from TRBV28 and TRBJ2-5, with 7 bases fitting TRBD2. The CDR3 is 13 amino acids. Germline assignment: CDR1 MDHEN and CDR2 SYDVKM. J lost 5 bases, V lost 3 bases, and 3 bases had no gene match. The CDR3 DNA sequence: TGTGCCAGCAGTTTGGGAGGGGACGAGACCCAGTACTTC. This encodes CASSLGGDETQYF.

As DNA, the CDR3 is TGTGCCAGCAGCTTCCCGGGACAGGGCCTCGGGGCCGAAGCTTTCTTT. Its protein is CASSFPGQGLGAEAFF. The genes are TRBV7-2 and TRBJ1-1; 9 nucleotides agree with TRBD1. V shed 3 bases, J shed 8 bases, and the junction held 13 bases outside the gene matches. The CDR3 is made up of 16 amino acids. CDR1 and CDR2 from the germline V gene are SGHTA and FQGNSA.

V and J are TRBV4-3 and TRBJ2-1; 8 nucleotides align to TRBD2. CDR3 length: 15 amino acids. V dropped 8 bases and J dropped 4; count of bases not matched to a gene: 10. CDR1 is LGHNA, CDR2 YSLEER, per germline. The CDR3 region has the DNA TGCGCCAGCTCGAACGGGGGGGCCGATTACAATGAGCAGTTCTTC. Amino acid sequence: CASSNGGADYNEQFF.

This rearrangement joins TRBV6-1 to TRBJ1-2, with D possibly matching TRBD1 (6 bases). With 7 bases removed from V and 4 bases from J, the gap between germline ends came to 10 bases. This CDR3 has 12 amino acids. Germline CDR1 MNHNS, CDR2 SASEGT. In DNA, the CDR3 is TGTGCCAGCACAGGGGAAATCTATGGCTACACCTTC. This translates into CASTGEIYGYTF.

The CDR3 DNA follows: TGTGCCAGCAGTTTATACGGGGGGCCCAATCAGCCCCAGCATTTT. Encoded protein: CASSLYGGPNQPQHF. This sequence joins TRBV28 and TRBJ1-5; tentatively, D is TRBD1 (6 bases). The length of the CDR3 is 15 residues. The germline V and J ends were trimmed by 1 base and 3 bases, with 10 bases remaining between them. Germline V gene sequence: CDR1 MDHEN, CDR2 SYDVKM. The full variable domain, in which reference TRBV28 and TRBJ1-5 provide the parts outside the CDR3, is DVKVTQSSRYLVKRTGEKVFLECVQDMDHENMFWYRQDPGLGLRLIYFSYDVKMKEKGDIPEGYSVSREKKERFSLILESASTNQTSMYLCASSLYGGPNQPQHFGDGTRLSIL.